Presented here are 18 T cell receptor beta chains from one specimen sequenced in a study of tumor-infiltrating lymphocytes in primary liver carcinoma. Each 20-30 mg portion of unsorted bulk tissue served as the source for co-extraction of RNA and DNA. The input was around 500 ng total RNA; TCR beta cDNA was made from it with a constant-region primer. Three nested multiplex PCR rounds, a slightly modified ARM-PCR method, built the TCR beta libraries. Rounds one and two of PCR, each of roughly 10 cycles, were primed with TRBV1-TRBV30 forward primers and a C-beta reverse primer. TCRdb processed the multiplex PCR reads anew with MiXCR; each CDR3 protein has one entry. Here the sample spans tens of thousands of distinct CDR3 sequences, 71% being singletons. Sequencing was performed on liver tumor tissue from sampling region 4. Specified subset: tumor region T4, right-lateral pole. All receptors come from a man in his forties with primary liver carcinoma and hepatitis B virus infection.

This clonotype was recorded a few times. A much larger clone differs from this one at a single base, so this may be a read error. The chain recombines TRBV7-9 with TRBJ2-7; D not resolved. Trimming stripped 5 bases from V and 2 bases from J, with 10 bases between. The germline V gene has CDR1 SEHNR and CDR2 FQNEAQ (reference sequence). The CDR3 totals 13 residues. The CDR3 DNA sequence: TGTGCCAGCAGCCCGTGGCCCACCTACGAGCAGTACTTC. Protein product: CASSPWPTYEQYF.

About this clonotype: A junction boundary mismatches the germline segment, possibly from a read error. The chain uses TRBV10-3 and TRBJ1-5; no clear D. CDR1 is ENHRY and CDR2 is SYGVKD in the germline V gene. This CDR3 region has 14 residues. This chain's CDR3 is CVITEYEGDQPQHF. DNA of the CDR3: TGTGTCATCACAGAGTATGAGGGCGATCAGCCCCAGCATTTT.

With regard to this clonotype: An end of the junction differs from the germline gene, which may be a read error. This chain joins TRBV6-1 and TRBJ1-2; the D gene is possibly TRBD1 (5 bases). CDR3 length equals 17 residues. Germline-derived CDR1 and CDR2 are MNHNS and SASEGT. The DNA of the CDR3 is TGTGCCAACAGTGAAGCAAGTCCCGGTGGGGCTATACGGGGCTACACCTTC. It is translated as CANSEASPGGAIRGYTF.

The genes are TRBV11-2 and TRBJ2-5, with a possible D match to TRBD2 (5 bases). Germline V gene lookup returns CDR1 SGHAT and CDR2 FQNNGV. The CDR3 length is 15 residues. V dropped 6 bases and J dropped 14 bases, with 28 bases sitting between them. The DNA for the CDR3 is TGTGCCAGCAGGTTCGAGTGGAATCAGAGGGAGACCCTTTACTTC. This codes for CASRFEWNQRETLYF.

Remarks on this clonotype: The junction does not match germline at one end; this may be a read error. The chain combines TRBV14 with TRBJ1-1, with a tentative D call TRBD1 (6 bases). Per germline, CDR1 SGHDN and CDR2 FVKESK. The CDR3 is 16 amino acids. The CDR3 protein is CASSQVGRGGNTEAIF. As DNA, the CDR3 is TGTGCCAGCAGCCAAGTCGGCAGGGGAGGGAACACTGAAGCTATCTTT. Complete variable domain (other parts from reference TRBV14 and TRBJ1-1): EAGVTQFPSHSVIEKGQTVTLRCDPISGHDNLYWYRRVMGKEIKFLLHFVKESKQDESGMPNNRFLAERTGGTYSTLKVQPAELEDSGVYFCASSQVGRGGNTEAIFGQGTRLTVV.

Notes on this clonotype: One end of the junction varies from germline; a read error may be responsible. The rearrangement links TRBV6-2 or TRBV6-3 to TRBJ1-1; D ambiguous. Looked up from germline, CDR1 is MNHEY and CDR2 is SVGEGT. This CDR3 comprises 14 residues. This CDR3 is CANSYQELKTEAFF. DNA of the CDR3: TGTGCCAACAGTTACCAAGAGCTGAAGACTGAAGCTTTCTTT.

Comments on this clonotype: One end of the junction does not line up with germline, which may come from a read error. The chain has TRBV6-2 or TRBV6-3 and TRBJ2-4; TRBD1 is a possible D gene (5 bases). The CDR3 totals 13 residues. Germline V gives CDR1 MNHEY, CDR2 SVGEGT. The CDR3, as DNA: TGTGGCAGCAGTCAAGGACACGAAAACATACAGTACTTC. Translating it yields CGSSQGHENIQYF.

For this clonotype: The junction differs from germline at one of its ends, possibly a read error. The chain couples TRBV4-1 to TRBJ2-1; no definite D call. The CDR3 contains 15 residues. CDR1 and CDR2 (germline): MGHRA, YSYEKL. DNA for the CDR3: TGCGCCGGCAGCCCACTCAGTAACAACAACAATGAGCAGTTCTTC. Its translation is CAGSPLSNNNNEQFF.

A word on this clonotype: A much more abundant neighbour one base away suggests this may be a read error. The V and J genes are TRBV29-1 and TRBJ1-1; D ambiguous. V was trimmed by 4 bases and J by 1 base, leaving 13 bases between them. CDR1 and CDR2 (germline): SQVTM, ANQGSEA. The CDR3 is 14 amino acids. CDR3 sequence: CSVVRIMKNTEAFF. CDR3 DNA: TGCAGCGTTGTTCGGATTATGAAGAACACTGAAGCTTTCTTT. The full variable domain, its missing parts supplied by reference TRBV29-1 and TRBJ1-1, is SAVISQKPSRDICQRGTSLTIQCQVDSQVTMMFWYRQQPGQSLTLIATANQGSEATYESGFVIDKFPISRPNLTFSTLTVSNMSPEDSSIYLCSVVRIMKNTEAFFGQGTRLTVV.

This clonotype has a count of ten or more. This chain uses TRBV10-2 with TRBJ2-3; 8 positions agree with TRBD2. Germline assignment: CDR1 WSHSY and CDR2 SAAADI. This CDR3 region has 15 residues. V trimming: 0 bases; J trimming: 6 bases; junction bases outside the gene matches: 5. The CDR3, as DNA: TGCGCCAGCAGTGAGTCAAAAGCGGGAGTGGATACGCAGTATTTT. Its translation is CASSESKAGVDTQYF.

As regards this clonotype: This could be a read error, since a much larger clone is one nucleotide away. The chain employs TRBV2 and TRBJ2-7; a weak D match, TRBD1 (5 bases). This CDR3 has 12 amino acids. Germline CDR1 reads SNHLY; CDR2 reads FYNNEI. In DNA form, the CDR3 reads TGTGCCAGGAGTGTCCAGGGCCGCGAGCAGTACTTC. Encoded protein: CARSVQGREQYF.

Concerning this clonotype itself: Compared with germline, one end of the junction differs, possibly owing to a read error. V gene TRBV5-5 combines with J gene TRBJ2-1; D is unclear. This CDR3 region has 15 residues. CDR1 is SGHKS and CDR2 is YYEKEE in the germline V gene (reference sequence). DNA for the CDR3: TGTGACAGCAGCTTGGTCCCCGGACGGTACAACGAGCAGTTCTTC. Residues: CDSSLVPGRYNEQFF.

Details on this clonotype: As the CDR3 is not closed by the conserved phenylalanine or tryptophan, this likely results from a read error. The rearrangement joins TRBV7-9 to TRBJ2-1, with no clear D. The CDR3 has 15 amino acids. V was trimmed by 6 bases and J by 8 bases, leaving 20 bases between them. Germline V gives CDR1 SEHNR, CDR2 FQNEAQ (reference sequence). Written as DNA, the CDR3 is TGTGCCAGCAGTGGCAGTTTATCCGAAAACCATGAGCAGTTCCTC. It codes for CASSGSLSENHEQFL.

This clonotype was detected only a few times. The V and J genes are TRBV28 and TRBJ1-2, with D perhaps matching TRBD1 (5 bases). CDR1 MDHEN and CDR2 SYDVKM come from the germline V gene. The V and J ends lost 6 bases and 5 bases respectively, with 16 bases between them. This CDR3 has 14 amino acids. For the CDR3, the DNA is TGTGCCAGCAGCCGGCGGGACGGACCTTATGGCTACACCTTC. Its protein is CASSRRDGPYGYTF.

The chain combines TRBV24-1 with TRBJ1-5, with 7 bases identical to TRBD1. Germline V gene sequence: CDR1 KGHDR, CDR2 SFDVKD. There are 22 residues in the CDR3. The junction had 19 bases not matched to a gene; V was cut back by 0 bases and J by 0 bases. The chain's CDR3 is CATSDLRDSKVSPRHSNQPQHF. CDR3 sequence (DNA): TGTGCCACCAGTGATTTGCGGGACAGTAAAGTTTCCCCTCGACATAGCAATCAGCCCCAGCATTTT.

This clonotype was counted only a few times. This chain links TRBV11-2 with TRBJ2-3; 10 nucleotides line up with TRBD2. The trim removed 7 bases at V and 1 base at J, leaving 2 bases unmatched. This CDR3 has 14 amino acids. The germline V gene has CDR1 SGHAT and CDR2 FQNNGV. The CDR3 nucleotides are TGTGCCAGCACCGGGACTAGCGGCACAGATACGCAGTATTTT. Translated: CASTGTSGTDTQYF.

This clonotype was detected once. The junction does not match germline at one end; this may be a read error. This sequence joins TRBV4-1 and TRBJ2-1, with 8 bases lining up with TRBD2. This CDR3 is built from 17 residues. Germline V gene lookup returns CDR1 MGHRA and CDR2 YSYEKL. CDR3 DNA: TGTGCCAGCAGCCAAGGACTAGCTGAAAGCTCCTACAGTGAGCAGTTCTTC. Its translation is CASSQGLAESSYSEQFF.

As for this clonotype: Its ends do not fully match the called genes, so a read error is possible. V gene TRBV4-2 combines with J gene TRBJ2-1; TRBD2 agrees at 7 bases. Germline V gene data show CDR1 as LGHNA and CDR2 as YNFKEQ. There are 15 residues in the CDR3. Here the CDR3 DNA reads TGTGCCAGCAGCCAAGCGTCTAGCGGTCTACATGGGCAGTCCTTC. Its translation is CASSQASSGLHGQSF.